These T cell receptor beta chains were read from a single sample in a study of blood T cell repertoires in COVID-19. The assay was immunoSEQ multiplex PCR, and TCRdb's table has in-frame clones only and misses some. The data hold about 410,000 clones, with 75% to 90% observed a single time. The source material was peripheral blood. The receptors shown here come from a woman in her twenties or thirties with active or convalescent COVID-19. Each CDR3 is given with its conserved first and last residue. A D gene is named only where the DNA matches it firmly. Part of the rows lack a size; the others show once, few, many or a class for expanded clones.

D gene: NA
J gene: TRBJ2-5
clone size: NA
V gene: TRBV3-1/TRBV3-2
CDR3 protein: CASSQAPQGGETQYF
CDR3 DNA: TGTGCCAGCAGCCAAGCCCCCCAGGGCGGAGAGACCCAGTACTTC

D gene: NA
J gene: TRBJ2-1
clone size: NA
V gene: TRBV11-2
CDR3 protein: CASSFLDVGGPSHEQFF
CDR3 DNA: TGTGCCAGCAGCTTCTTGGACGTCGGAGGGCCTAGTCATGAGCAGTTCTTC

D gene: NA
J gene: TRBJ2-6
clone size: few
V gene: TRBV5-5
CDR3 protein: CASSPDRILASGANVLTF
CDR3 DNA: TGTGCCAGCAGCCCCGACAGGATTTTAGCCTCTGGGGCCAACGTCCTGACTTTC

D gene: TRBD1
J gene: TRBJ2-1
clone size: once
V gene: TRBV2
CDR3 protein: CASSETGDPYEQFF
CDR3 DNA: TGTGCCAGCAGTGAAACAGGGGATCCGTATGAGCAGTTCTTC

D gene: TRBD1
J gene: TRBJ2-1
clone size: NA
V gene: TRBV18
CDR3 protein: CASSPGAVTGGSEQFF
CDR3 DNA: TGTGCCAGCTCACCAGGTGCTGTGACAGGGGGTAGTGAGCAGTTCTTC

D gene: TRBD2
J gene: TRBJ2-2
clone size: once
V gene: TRBV5-1
CDR3 protein: CASSEGASGALTGELFF
CDR3 DNA: TGCGCCAGCAGCGAGGGCGCTAGCGGGGCACTCACCGGGGAGCTGTTTTTT

D gene: TRBD2
J gene: TRBJ2-4
clone size: NA
V gene: TRBV3-1/TRBV3-2
CDR3 protein: CASSQGLAGGIDIQYF
CDR3 DNA: TGTGCCAGCAGCCAAGGCCTAGCGGGAGGAATTGACATTCAGTACTTC

D gene: NA
J gene: TRBJ2-2
clone size: NA
V gene: TRBV27
CDR3 protein: CASSLGAALRELFF
CDR3 DNA: TGTGCCAGCAGTTTAGGTGCCGCGTTACGGGAGCTGTTTTTT

D gene: TRBD1
J gene: TRBJ1-4
clone size: NA
V gene: TRBV7-9
CDR3 protein: CASSALGTVATNEKLFF
CDR3 DNA: TGTGCCAGCAGCGCCCTGGGGACAGTTGCAACTAATGAAAAACTGTTTTTT

D gene: NA
J gene: TRBJ2-6
clone size: NA
V gene: TRBV19
CDR3 protein: CASRAGANVLTF
CDR3 DNA: TGTGCCTCAAGAGCTGGGGCCAACGTCCTGACTTTC

D gene: NA
J gene: TRBJ1-2
clone size: NA
V gene: TRBV6-1
CDR3 protein: CASSDERGGGFGYTF
CDR3 DNA: TGTGCCAGCAGTGACGAGCGCGGGGGGGGCTTTGGCTACACCTTC

D gene: NA
J gene: TRBJ2-3
clone size: NA
V gene: TRBV7-2
CDR3 protein: CASSFLSSTDTQYF
CDR3 DNA: TGTGCCAGCAGCTTTCTCTCTAGCACAGATACGCAGTATTTT

D gene: NA
J gene: TRBJ1-4
clone size: NA
V gene: TRBV5-5
CDR3 protein: CASSLSWQGREKLFF
CDR3 DNA: TGTGCCAGCAGCTTGAGTTGGCAGGGGAGAGAAAAACTGTTTTTT

D gene: NA
J gene: TRBJ1-3
clone size: NA
V gene: TRBV5-4
CDR3 protein: CASSLGAFSGNTIYF
CDR3 DNA: TGTGCCAGCAGCTTGGGGGCCTTCTCTGGAAACACCATATATTTT

D gene: TRBD2
J gene: TRBJ2-5
clone size: NA
V gene: TRBV7-8
CDR3 protein: CASSLAGLAGGTQYF
CDR3 DNA: TGTGCCAGCAGCTTAGCGGGACTAGCGGGCGGGACCCAGTACTTC

D gene: NA
J gene: TRBJ2-1
clone size: NA
V gene: TRBV27
CDR3 protein: CASSPGGPYNEQFF
CDR3 DNA: TGTGCCAGCTCCCCAGGCGGGCCCTACAATGAGCAGTTCTTC

D gene: NA
J gene: TRBJ1-3
clone size: NA
V gene: TRBV4-2
CDR3 protein: CASSQEEGSFSGNTIYF
CDR3 DNA: TGTGCCAGCAGCCAAGAGGAGGGGTCCTTCTCTGGAAACACCATATATTTT

D gene: TRBD2
J gene: TRBJ2-7
clone size: NA
V gene: TRBV7-8
CDR3 protein: CASSLTTSGRASEQYF
CDR3 DNA: TGTGCCAGCAGCTTAACTACTAGCGGGAGGGCCAGCGAGCAGTACTTC